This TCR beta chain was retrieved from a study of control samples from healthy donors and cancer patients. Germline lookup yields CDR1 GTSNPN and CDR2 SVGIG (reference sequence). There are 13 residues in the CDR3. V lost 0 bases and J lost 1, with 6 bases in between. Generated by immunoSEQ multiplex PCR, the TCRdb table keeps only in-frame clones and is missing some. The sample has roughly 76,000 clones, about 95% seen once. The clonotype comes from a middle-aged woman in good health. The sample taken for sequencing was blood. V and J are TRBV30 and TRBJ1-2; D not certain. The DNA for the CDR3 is TGTGCCTGGAGTGTGGGAATTAACTATGGCTACACCTTC. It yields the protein CAWSVGINYGYTF.